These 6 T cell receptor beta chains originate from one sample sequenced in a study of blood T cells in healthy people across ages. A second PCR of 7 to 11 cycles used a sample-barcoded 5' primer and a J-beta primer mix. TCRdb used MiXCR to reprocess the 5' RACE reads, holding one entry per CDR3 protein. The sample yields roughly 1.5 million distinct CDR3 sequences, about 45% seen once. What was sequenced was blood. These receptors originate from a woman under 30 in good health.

The CDR3 protein is CAISESTRTETQYF. For the CDR3, the DNA is TGTGCCATCAGTGAGTCGACCAGGACCGAGACCCAGTACTTC. The chain uses TRBV10-3 and TRBJ2-5; D unresolved. The CDR3 is 14 residues long. Germline V gives CDR1 ENHRY, CDR2 SYGVKD. With 0 bases removed from V and 5 bases from J, the gap between germline ends came to 10 bases.

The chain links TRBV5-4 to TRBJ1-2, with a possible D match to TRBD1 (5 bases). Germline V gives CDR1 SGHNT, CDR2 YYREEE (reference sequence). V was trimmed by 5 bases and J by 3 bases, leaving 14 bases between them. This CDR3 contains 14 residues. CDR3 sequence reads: CASRSFRVDYGYTF. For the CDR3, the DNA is TGTGCCAGCAGATCGTTCAGGGTAGACTATGGCTACACCTTC.

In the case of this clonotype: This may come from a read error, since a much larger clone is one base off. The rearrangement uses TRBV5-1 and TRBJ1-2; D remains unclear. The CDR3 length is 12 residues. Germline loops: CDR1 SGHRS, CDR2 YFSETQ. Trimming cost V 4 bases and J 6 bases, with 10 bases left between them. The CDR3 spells CASSRGIDGYTF. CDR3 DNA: TGCGCCAGCAGCCGCGGGATTGATGGCTACACCTTC.

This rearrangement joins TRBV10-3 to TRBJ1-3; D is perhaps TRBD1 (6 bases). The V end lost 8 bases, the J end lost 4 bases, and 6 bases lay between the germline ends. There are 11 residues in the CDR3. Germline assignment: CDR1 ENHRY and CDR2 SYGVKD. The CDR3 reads CAIGTGNTIYF. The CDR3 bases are TGTGCCATCGGGACAGGAAACACCATATATTTT.

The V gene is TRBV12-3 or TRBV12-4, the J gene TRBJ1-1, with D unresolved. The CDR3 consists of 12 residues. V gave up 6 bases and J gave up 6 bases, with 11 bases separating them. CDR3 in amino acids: CASSRVSAEAFF. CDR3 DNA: TGTGCCAGCAGCCGCGTTAGCGCTGAAGCTTTCTTT.

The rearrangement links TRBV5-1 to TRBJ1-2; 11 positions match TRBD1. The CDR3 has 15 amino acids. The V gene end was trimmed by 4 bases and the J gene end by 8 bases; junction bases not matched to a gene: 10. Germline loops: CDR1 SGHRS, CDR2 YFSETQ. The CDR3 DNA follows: TGCGCCAGCAGCGGACAGGGGGCGAGGACCAGCGGCTACACCTTC. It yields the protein CASSGQGARTSGYTF.